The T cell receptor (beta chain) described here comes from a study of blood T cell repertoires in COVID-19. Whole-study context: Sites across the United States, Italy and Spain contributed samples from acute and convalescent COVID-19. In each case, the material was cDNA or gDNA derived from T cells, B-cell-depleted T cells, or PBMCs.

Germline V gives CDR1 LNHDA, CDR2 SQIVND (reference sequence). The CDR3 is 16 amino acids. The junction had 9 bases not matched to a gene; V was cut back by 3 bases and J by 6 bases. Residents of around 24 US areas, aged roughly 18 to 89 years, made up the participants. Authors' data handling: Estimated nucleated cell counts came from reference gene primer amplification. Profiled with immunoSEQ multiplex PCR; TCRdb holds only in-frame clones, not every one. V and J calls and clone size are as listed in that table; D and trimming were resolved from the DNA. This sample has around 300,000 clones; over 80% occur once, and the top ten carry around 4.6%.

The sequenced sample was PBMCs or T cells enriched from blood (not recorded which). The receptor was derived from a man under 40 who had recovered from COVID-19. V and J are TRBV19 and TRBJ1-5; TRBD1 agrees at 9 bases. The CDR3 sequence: CASSIGMGQGTQPQHF. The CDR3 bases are TGTGCCAGTAGTATCGGCATGGGACAGGGAACTCAGCCCCAGCATTTT. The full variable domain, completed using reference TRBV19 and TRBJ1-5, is DGGITQSPKYLFRKEGQNVTLSCEQNLNHDAMYWYRQDPGQGLRLIYYSQIVNDFQKGDIAEGYSVSREKKESFPLTVTSAQKNPTAFYLCASSIGMGQGTQPQHFGDGTRLSIL.